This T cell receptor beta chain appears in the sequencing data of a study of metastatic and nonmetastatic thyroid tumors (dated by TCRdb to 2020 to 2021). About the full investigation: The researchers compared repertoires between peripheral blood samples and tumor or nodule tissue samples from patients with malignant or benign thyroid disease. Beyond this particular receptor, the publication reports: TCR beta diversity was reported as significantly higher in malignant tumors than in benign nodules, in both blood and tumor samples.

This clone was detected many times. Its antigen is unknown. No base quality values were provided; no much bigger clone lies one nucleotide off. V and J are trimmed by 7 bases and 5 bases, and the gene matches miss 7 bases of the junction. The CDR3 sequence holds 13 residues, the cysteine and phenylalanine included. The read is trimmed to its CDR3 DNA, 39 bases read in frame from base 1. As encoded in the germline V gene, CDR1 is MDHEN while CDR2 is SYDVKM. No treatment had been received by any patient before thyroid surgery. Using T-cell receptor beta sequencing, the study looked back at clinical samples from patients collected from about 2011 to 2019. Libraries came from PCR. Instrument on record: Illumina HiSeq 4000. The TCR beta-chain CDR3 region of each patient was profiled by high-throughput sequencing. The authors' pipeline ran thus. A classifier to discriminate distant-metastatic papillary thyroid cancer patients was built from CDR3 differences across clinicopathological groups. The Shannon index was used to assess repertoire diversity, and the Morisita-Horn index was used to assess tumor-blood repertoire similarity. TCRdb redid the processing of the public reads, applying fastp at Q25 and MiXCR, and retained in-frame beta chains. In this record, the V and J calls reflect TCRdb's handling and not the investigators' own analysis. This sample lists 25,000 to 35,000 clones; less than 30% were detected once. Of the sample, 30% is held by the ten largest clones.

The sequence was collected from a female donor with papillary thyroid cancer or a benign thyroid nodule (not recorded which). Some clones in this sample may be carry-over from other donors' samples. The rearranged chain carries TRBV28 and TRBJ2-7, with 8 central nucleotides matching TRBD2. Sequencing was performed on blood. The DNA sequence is TGTGCCAGCAAGGCGGGAGGTACCGACGAGCAGTACTTC. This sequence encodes CASKAGGTDEQYF.